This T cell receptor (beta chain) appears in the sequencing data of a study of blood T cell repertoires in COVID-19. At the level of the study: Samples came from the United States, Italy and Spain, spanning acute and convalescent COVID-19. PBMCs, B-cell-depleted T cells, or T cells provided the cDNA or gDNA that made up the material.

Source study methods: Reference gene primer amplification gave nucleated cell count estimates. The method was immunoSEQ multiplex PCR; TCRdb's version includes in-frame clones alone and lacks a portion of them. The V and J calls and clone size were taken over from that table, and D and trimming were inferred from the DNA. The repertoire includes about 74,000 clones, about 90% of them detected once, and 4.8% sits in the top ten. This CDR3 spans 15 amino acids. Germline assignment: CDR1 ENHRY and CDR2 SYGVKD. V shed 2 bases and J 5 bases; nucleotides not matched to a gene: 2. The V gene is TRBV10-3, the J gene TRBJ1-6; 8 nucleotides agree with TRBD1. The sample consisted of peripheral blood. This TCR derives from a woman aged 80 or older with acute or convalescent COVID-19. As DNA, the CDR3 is TGTGCCATCAGTGAGGGACAGGGAAATAATTCACCCCTCCACTTT. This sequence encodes CAISEGQGNNSPLHF.